What follows is one T cell receptor (beta chain) and its context. Its antigen is not known. This sample is part of a study of T cell clones after liver transplantation. At the level of the study: Pre-transplant mixed lymphocyte reactions yielded third-party-reactive TCRbeta sequences as comparators for graft-donor-reactive sequences. Standard immunosuppression, with no induction, continued until 12-24 months after transplant. Study results and caveats: The donor-reactive repertoire was only partly measurable in two subjects, lacking donor cells. Small, mixed patient groups and varying post-transplant times limit these conclusions.

Data came from immunoSEQ multiplex PCR; TCRdb stores just in-frame clones and leaves some out. The sample includes about 47,000 clones, roughly 90% seen only once; the top ten take 13% to 15%. Here the sequenced sample was CD8+ T cells from blood, taken 12 months after liver transplant. The sequence derives from a human patient who received a liver transplant. Some of these T cells may belong to the graft donor.

CDR3 in DNA: TGTGCCAGCAGCTTACAACAGGGGGCTGGAAACACCATATATTTT. Amino acids: CASSLQQGAGNTIYF. V gene TRBV11-2 combines with J gene TRBJ1-3, with 8 bases aligning to TRBD1. CDR1 SGHAT and CDR2 FQNNGV come from the germline V gene. The CDR3 extends over 15 amino acids. J gave up 2 bases and V 2 bases, and 2 bases lay outside the gene matches.